This T cell receptor beta chain was captured by sequencing in a study of blood T cell repertoires in COVID-19. Overall study: In each case, the material was cDNA or gDNA derived from T cells, B-cell-depleted T cells, or PBMCs.

The protocol was immunoSEQ multiplex PCR, while the TCRdb copy is restricted to in-frame clones and leaves out a portion. The sample lists 45,000 to 60,000 clones, over 75% occurring once. The CDR3 runs to 16 residues. The junction had 8 bases not matched to a gene; V was cut back by 1 base and J by 5 bases. CDR1 and CDR2 (germline): SGHRS, YFSETQ. This sequence originates from a man between 45 and 60 years old with active COVID-19. This chain joins TRBV5-1 and TRBJ2-1; 8 bases align to TRBD1. The sequencing input was peripheral blood. DNA of the CDR3: TGCGCCAGCAGCTTGCATTACACAGGGGGACACAATGAGCAGTTCTTC. Its protein product is CASSLHYTGGHNEQFF.